This TCR beta chain was found in a study of regulatory T cells in long-lasting Graves disease. Looking at the study overall: Antithyroid drug intake by newly diagnosed Graves' patients had lasted under 3 months.

In this sample, this clonotype turned up many times. As to time point: newly diagnosed GD, antithyroid drugs for less than 3 months. PBMCs provided the RNA from which the TCR library was made. The CDR3 sequence is 17 residues long. V dropped 5 bases and J dropped 2 bases, with 20 bases sitting between them. The germline V gene has CDR1 SGHVS and CDR2 FQNEAQ. HTBI primers from iRepertoire and Arm-PCR of CDR3 regions yielded the TCR beta libraries. TCRdb passed the multiplex PCR reads through MiXCR, listing each CDR3 protein once. The data show a few hundred thousand distinct CDR3 sequences, 15% seen once. These records were also assigned to another study, of T cells in Graves' hyperthyroidism and ophthalmopathy.

The chain combines TRBV7-8 with TRBJ2-3, with D maybe TRBD1 (6 bases). The source material was peripheral blood mononuclear cells (PBMCs), sampled at new diagnosis, from a patient treated with antithyroid drugs. This clonotype originated in a woman between 40 and 55 years old with Graves disease. In DNA, the CDR3 is TGTGCCAGCAGCAACCCGACAGGACCTCTTGCCACAGATACGCAGTATTTT. Translating gives CASSNPTGPLATDTQYF. The complete variable domain, with remaining parts taken from reference TRBV7-8 and TRBJ2-3, reads GAGVSQSPRYKVAKRGQDVALRCDPISGHVSLFWYQQALGQGPEFLTYFQNEAQLDKSGLPSDRFFAERPEGSVSTLKIQRTQQEDSAVYLCASSNPTGPLATDTQYFGPGTRLTVL.